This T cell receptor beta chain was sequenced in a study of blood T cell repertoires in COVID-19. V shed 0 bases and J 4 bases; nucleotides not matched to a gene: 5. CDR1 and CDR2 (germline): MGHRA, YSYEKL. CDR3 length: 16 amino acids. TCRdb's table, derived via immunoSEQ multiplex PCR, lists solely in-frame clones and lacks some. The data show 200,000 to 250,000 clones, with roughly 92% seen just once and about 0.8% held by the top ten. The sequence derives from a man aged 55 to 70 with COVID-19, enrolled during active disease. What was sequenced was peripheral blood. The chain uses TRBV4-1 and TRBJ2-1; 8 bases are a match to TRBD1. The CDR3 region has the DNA TGCGCCAGCAGCCAAGAGGCGGGACAGGAGTACAATGAGCAGTTCTTC. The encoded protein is CASSQEAGQEYNEQFF.